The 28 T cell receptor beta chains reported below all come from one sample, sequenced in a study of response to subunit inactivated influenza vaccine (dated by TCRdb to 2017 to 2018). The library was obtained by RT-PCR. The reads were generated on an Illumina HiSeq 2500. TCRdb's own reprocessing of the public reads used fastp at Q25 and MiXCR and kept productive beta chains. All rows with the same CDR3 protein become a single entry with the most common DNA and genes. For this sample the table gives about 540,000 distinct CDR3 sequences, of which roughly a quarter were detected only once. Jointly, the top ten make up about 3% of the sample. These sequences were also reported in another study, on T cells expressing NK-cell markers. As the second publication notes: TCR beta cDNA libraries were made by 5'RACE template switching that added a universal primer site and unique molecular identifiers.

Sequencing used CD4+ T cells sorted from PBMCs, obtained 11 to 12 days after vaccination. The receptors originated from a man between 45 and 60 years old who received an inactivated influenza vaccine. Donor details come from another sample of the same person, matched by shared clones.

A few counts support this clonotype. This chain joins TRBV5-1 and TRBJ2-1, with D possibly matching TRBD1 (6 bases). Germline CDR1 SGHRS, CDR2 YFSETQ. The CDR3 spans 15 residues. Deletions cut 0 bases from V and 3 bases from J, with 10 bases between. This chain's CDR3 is CASSLGQAHYNEQFF. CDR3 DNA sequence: TGCGCCAGCAGCTTGGGACAGGCCCACTACAATGAGCAGTTCTTC.

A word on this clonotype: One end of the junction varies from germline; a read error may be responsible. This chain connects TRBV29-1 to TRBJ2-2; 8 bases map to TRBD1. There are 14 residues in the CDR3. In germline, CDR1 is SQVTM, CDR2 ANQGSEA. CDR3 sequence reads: CSVRQGTNTGELFF. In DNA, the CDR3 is TGCAGCGTTAGACAGGGGACCAACACTGGGGAGCTGTTTTTT.

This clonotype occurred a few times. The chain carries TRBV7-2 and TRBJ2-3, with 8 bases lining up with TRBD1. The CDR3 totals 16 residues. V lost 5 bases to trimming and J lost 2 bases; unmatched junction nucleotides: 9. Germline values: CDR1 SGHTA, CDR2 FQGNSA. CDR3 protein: CASSRTRGRNTDTQYF. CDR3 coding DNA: TGTGCCAGCAGCCGAACCAGGGGGCGCAACACAGATACGCAGTATTTT.

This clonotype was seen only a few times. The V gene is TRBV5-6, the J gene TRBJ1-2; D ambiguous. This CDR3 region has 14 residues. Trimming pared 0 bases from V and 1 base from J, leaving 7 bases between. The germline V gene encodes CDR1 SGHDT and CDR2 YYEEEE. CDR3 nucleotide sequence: TGTGCCAGCAGCTTGGGGAGTTTTAACTATGGCTACACCTTC. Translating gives CASSLGSFNYGYTF.

In DNA, the CDR3 is TGTGCCACCAGTGATTTTCCTGTCACAGATACGCAGTATTTT. Its protein product is CATSDFPVTDTQYF. V gene TRBV24-1 combines with J gene TRBJ2-3; D unresolved. V shed 1 base and J shed 2 bases, with 6 bases lying between them. The CDR3 covers 14 residues. The germline V gene encodes CDR1 KGHDR and CDR2 SFDVKD.

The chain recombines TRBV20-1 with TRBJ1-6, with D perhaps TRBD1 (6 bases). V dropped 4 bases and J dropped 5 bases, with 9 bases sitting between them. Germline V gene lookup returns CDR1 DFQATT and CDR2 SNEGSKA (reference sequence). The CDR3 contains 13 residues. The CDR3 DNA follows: TGCAGTGCTAATACAGGGAATAATTCACCCCTCCACTTT. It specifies CSANTGNNSPLHF.

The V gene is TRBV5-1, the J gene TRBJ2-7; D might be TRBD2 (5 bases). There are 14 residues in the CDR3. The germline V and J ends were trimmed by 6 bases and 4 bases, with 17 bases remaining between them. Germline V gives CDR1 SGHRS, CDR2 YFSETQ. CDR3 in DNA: TGCGCCAGCAAGCGGAGCGCAGGAGCGTACGAGCAGTACTTC. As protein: CASKRSAGAYEQYF. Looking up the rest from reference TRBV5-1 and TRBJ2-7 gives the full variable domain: KAGVTQTPRYLIKTRGQQVTLSCSPISGHRSVSWYQQTPGQGLQFLFEYFSETQRNKGNFPGRFSGRQFSNSRSEMNVSTLELGDSALYLCASKRSAGAYEQYFGPGTRLTVT.

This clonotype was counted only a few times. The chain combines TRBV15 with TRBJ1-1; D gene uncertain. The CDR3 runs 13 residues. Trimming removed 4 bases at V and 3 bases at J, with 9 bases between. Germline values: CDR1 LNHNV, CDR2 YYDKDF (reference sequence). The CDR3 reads CATSMTADTEAFF. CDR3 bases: TGTGCCACCAGCATGACTGCGGACACTGAAGCTTTCTTT.

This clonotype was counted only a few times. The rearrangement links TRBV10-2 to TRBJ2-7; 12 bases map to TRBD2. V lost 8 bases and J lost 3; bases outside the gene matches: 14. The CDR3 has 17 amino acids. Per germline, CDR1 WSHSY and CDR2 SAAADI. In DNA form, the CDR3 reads TGCGCCAGCTACCCGGGACTAGCGGGCTTAGCGGGCTACGAGCAGTACTTC. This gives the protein CASYPGLAGLAGYEQYF.

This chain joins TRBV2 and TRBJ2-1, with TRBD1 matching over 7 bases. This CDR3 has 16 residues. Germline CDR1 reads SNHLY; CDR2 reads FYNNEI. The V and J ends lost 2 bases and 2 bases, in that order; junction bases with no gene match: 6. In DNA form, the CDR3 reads TGTGCCAGCAGTGAAAGAGGGGGCGCGACCTACAATGAGCAGTTCTTC. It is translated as CASSERGGATYNEQFF. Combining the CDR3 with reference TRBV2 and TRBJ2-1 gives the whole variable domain EPEVTQTPSHQVTQMGQEVILRCVPISNHLYFYWYRQILGQKVEFLVSFYNNEISEKSEIFDDQFSVERPDGSNFTLKIRSTKLEDSAMYFCASSERGGATYNEQFFGPGTRLTVL.

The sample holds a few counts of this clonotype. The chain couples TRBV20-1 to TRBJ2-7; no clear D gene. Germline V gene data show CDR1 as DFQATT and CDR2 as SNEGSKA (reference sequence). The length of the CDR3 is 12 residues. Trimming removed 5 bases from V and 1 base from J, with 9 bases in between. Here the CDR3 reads CSAPTESYEQYF. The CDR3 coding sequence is TGCAGTGCTCCGACGGAGTCCTACGAGCAGTACTTC.

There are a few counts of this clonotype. DNA for the CDR3: TGTGCCAGCAGCCCGGGGTGGCGGACCTACACCGGGGAGCTGTTTTTT. This codes for CASSPGWRTYTGELFF. The gene calls are TRBV28 and TRBJ2-2; tentative D call: TRBD2 (5 bases). Trimming took off 6 bases at V and 3 bases at J, with 17 bases between the two ends. Germline lookup yields CDR1 MDHEN and CDR2 SYDVKM. This CDR3 comprises 16 residues.

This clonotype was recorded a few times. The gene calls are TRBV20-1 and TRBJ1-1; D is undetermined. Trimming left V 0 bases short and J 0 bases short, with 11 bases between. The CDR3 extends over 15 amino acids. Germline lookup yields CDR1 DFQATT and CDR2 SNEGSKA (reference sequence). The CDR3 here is CSARDPRRVNTEAFF. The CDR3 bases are TGCAGTGCTAGAGATCCGAGACGGGTGAACACTGAAGCTTTCTTT.

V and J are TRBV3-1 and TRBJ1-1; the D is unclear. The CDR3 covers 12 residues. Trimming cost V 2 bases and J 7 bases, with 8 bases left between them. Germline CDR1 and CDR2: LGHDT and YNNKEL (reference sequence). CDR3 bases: TGTGCCAGCAGCCAACTAGGGAGTGAAGCTTTCTTT. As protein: CASSQLGSEAFF.

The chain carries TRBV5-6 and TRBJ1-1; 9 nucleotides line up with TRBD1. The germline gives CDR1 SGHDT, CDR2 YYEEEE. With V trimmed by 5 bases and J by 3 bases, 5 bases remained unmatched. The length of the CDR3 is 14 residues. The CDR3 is CASRRQGEDTEAFF. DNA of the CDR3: TGTGCCAGCAGGAGACAGGGGGAGGACACTGAAGCTTTCTTT.

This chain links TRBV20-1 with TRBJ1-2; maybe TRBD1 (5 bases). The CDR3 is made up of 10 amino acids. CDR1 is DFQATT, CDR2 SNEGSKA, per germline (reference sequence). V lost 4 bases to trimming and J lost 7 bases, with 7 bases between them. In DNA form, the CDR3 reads TGCAGTGCTACAGGGTCTGGCTACACCTTC. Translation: CSATGSGYTF.

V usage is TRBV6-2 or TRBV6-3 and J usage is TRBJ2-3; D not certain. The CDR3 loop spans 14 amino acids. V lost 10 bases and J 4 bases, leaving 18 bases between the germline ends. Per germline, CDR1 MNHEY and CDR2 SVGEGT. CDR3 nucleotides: TGTGCCACGTCCTTAGACGGAAGCGCAGATACGCAGTATTTT. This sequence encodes CATSLDGSADTQYF.

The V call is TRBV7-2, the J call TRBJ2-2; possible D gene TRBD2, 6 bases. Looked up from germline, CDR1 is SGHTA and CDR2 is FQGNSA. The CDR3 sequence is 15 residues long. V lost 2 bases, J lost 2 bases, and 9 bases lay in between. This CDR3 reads CASSLTLANTGELFF. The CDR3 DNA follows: TGTGCCAGCAGCTTAACACTAGCCAACACCGGGGAGCTGTTTTTT. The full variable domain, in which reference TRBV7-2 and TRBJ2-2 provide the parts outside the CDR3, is GAGVSQSPSNKVTEKGKDVELRCDPISGHTALYWYRQSLGQGLEFLIYFQGNSAPDKSGLPSDRFSAERTGGSVSTLTIQRTQQEDSAVYLCASSLTLANTGELFFGEGSRLTVL.

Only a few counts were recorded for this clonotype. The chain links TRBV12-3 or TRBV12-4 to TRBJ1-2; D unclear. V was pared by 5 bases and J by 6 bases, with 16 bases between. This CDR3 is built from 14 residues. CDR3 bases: TGTGCCAGCAGTCGCCCGGGAGGGCGTGATGGCTACACCTTC. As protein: CASSRPGGRDGYTF.

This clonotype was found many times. The CDR3 coding sequence is TGTGCCAGCAGCTTAGGTGTTGGGCGGGGGGGCCAAAATGAGCAGTTCTTC. Encoded protein: CASSLGVGRGGQNEQFF. The V and J genes are TRBV7-6 and TRBJ2-1; 9 nucleotides agree with TRBD2. CDR3 length: 17 residues. CDR1 is SGHVS, CDR2 FNYEAQ, per germline. V trimming: 1 base; J trimming: 7 bases; junction bases outside the gene matches: 11.

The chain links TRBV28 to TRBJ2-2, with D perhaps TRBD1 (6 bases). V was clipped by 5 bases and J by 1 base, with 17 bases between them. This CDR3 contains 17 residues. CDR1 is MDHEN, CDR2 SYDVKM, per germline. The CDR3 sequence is CASSPSPGTRNTGELFF. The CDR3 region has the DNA TGTGCCAGCAGTCCCTCCCCCGGGACAAGGAACACCGGGGAGCTGTTTTTT. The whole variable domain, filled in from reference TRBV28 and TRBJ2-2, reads DVKVTQSSRYLVKRTGEKVFLECVQDMDHENMFWYRQDPGLGLRLIYFSYDVKMKEKGDIPEGYSVSREKKERFSLILESASTNQTSMYLCASSPSPGTRNTGELFFGEGSRLTVL.

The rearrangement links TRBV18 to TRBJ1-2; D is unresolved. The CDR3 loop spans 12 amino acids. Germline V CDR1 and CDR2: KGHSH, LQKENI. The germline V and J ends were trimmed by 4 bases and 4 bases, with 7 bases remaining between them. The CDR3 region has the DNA TGTGCCAGCTCACTCGACCCCTATGGCTACACCTTC. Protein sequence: CASSLDPYGYTF.

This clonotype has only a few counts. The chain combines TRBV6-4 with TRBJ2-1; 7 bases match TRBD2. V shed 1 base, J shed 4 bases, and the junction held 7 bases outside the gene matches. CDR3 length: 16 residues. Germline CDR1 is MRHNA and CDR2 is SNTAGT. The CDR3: CASSDFGGSQYNEQFF. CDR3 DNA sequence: TGTGCCAGCAGTGACTTCGGCGGGAGTCAGTACAATGAGCAGTTCTTC.

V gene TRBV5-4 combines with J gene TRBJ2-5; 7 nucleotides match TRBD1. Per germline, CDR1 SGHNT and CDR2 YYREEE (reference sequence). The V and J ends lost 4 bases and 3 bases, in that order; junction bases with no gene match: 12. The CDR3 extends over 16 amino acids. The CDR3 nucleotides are TGTGCCAGCAGCGCCCGGGTGAGGGGGCGGAAAGAGACCCAGTACTTC. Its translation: CASSARVRGRKETQYF.

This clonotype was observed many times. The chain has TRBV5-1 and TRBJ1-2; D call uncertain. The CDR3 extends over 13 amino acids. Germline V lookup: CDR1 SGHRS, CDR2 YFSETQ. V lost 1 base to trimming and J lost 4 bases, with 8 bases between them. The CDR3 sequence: CASSLSGIYGYTF. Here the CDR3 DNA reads TGCGCCAGCAGCTTGTCCGGGATCTATGGCTACACCTTC.

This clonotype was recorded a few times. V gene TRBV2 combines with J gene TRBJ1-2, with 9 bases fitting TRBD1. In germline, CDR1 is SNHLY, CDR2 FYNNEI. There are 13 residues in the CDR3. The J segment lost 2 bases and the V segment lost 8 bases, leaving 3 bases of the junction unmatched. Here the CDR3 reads CASGTGRNYGYTF. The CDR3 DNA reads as TGTGCCAGCGGGACAGGGAGGAACTATGGCTACACCTTC.

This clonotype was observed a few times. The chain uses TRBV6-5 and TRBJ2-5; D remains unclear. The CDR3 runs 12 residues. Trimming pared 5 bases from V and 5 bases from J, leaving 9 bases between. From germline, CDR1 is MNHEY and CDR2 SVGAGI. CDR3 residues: CASSPTWETQYF. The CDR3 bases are TGTGCCAGCAGTCCCACCTGGGAGACCCAGTACTTC.

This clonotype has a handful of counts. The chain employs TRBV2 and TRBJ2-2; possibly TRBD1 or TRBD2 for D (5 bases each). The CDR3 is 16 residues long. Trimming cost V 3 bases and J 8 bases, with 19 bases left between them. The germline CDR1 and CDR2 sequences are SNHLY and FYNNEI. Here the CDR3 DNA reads TGTGCCAGCAGTGATTCAGGGACGGCCTTCGTGGGGGAGCTGTTTTTT. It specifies CASSDSGTAFVGELFF.